These 28 T cell receptor beta chains originate from one sample sequenced in a study of cytomegalovirus exposure and HLA in healthy donors. In the PCR, 60 Vbeta and 13 Jbeta primers were used. Sequencing used immunoSEQ multiplex PCR; TCRdb keeps in-frame clones, though not all of them. The table includes 200,000 to 250,000 clones, 60% to 80% detected once. Sequencing was carried out using PBMCs. The receptors were sampled from a man between 18 and 29 years old in good health and CMV-seronegative.

This chain connects TRBV7-6 to TRBJ2-7; 7 bases are a match to TRBD1. The V gene's germline CDR1 is SGHVS and CDR2 FNYEAQ. V shed 5 bases and J 1 base; nucleotides not matched to a gene: 11. The CDR3 is 16 amino acids. CDR3 bases: TGTGCCAGCAGCCCAGTAATGATGACAGGGTCCTACGAGCAGTACTTC. Encoded protein: CASSPVMMTGSYEQYF. Full variable domain (missing parts from reference TRBV7-6 and TRBJ2-7): GAGVSQSPRYKVTKRGQDVALRCDPISGHVSLYWYRQALGQGPEFLTYFNYEAQQDKSGLPNDRFSAERPEGSISTLTIQRTEQRDSAMYRCASSPVMMTGSYEQYFGPGTRLTVT.

The rearrangement joins TRBV5-4 to TRBJ2-3, with TRBD2 matching 8 bases. Trimming removed 0 bases from V and 2 bases from J; junction bases left unmatched: 5. The germline V gene encodes CDR1 SGHNT and CDR2 YYREEE (reference sequence). This CDR3 is 16 amino acids long. The CDR3 DNA sequence: TGTGCCAGCAGCTTGGCCGCTAGCGGGTCCACAGATACGCAGTATTTT. This gives the protein CASSLAASGSTDTQYF. The variable domain in full, with the rest retrieved from reference TRBV5-4 and TRBJ2-3, is ETGVTQSPTHLIKTRGQQVTLRCSSQSGHNTVSWYQQALGQGPQFIFQYYREEENGRGNFPPRFSGLQFPNYSSELNVNALELDDSALYLCASSLAASGSTDTQYFGPGTRLTVL.

This clone was recorded only once. The chain links TRBV11-2 to TRBJ2-1, with 7 bases lining up with TRBD2. V gave up 3 bases and J gave up 6 bases; unmatched junction bases: 8. Germline values: CDR1 SGHAT, CDR2 FQNNGV. This CDR3 is built from 15 residues. CDR3 sequence: CASSFFAGEVNEQFF. CDR3 sequence (DNA): TGTGCCAGCAGCTTTTTCGCGGGAGAAGTCAATGAGCAGTTCTTC.

The rearrangement uses TRBV7-2 and TRBJ2-3, with 10 nucleotides matching TRBD2. Germline assignment: CDR1 SGHTA and CDR2 FQGNSA. The CDR3 contains 15 residues. V was clipped by 2 bases and J by 8 bases; unmatched bases: 7. CDR3 sequence: CASSLISGGASTQYF. The CDR3 coding sequence is TGTGCCAGCAGCTTAATAAGCGGGGGGGCTAGTACGCAGTATTTT.

The chain combines TRBV4-2 with TRBJ1-1, with a possible D match to TRBD1 (5 bases). The CDR3 is made up of 13 amino acids. V lost 0 bases to trimming and J lost 6 bases, with 8 bases between them. Germline lookup yields CDR1 LGHNA and CDR2 YNFKEQ. The CDR3 spells CASSQEGVAEAFF. The CDR3 DNA reads as TGTGCCAGCAGCCAAGAAGGGGTGGCTGAAGCTTTCTTT.

This clone was picked up one time. This chain joins TRBV11-2 and TRBJ1-2, with 7 bases lining up with TRBD1. CDR1 SGHAT and CDR2 FQNNGV come from the germline V gene. V dropped 5 bases and J dropped 2; count of bases not matched to a gene: 5. The CDR3 has 14 amino acids. The CDR3 loop is CASSGTRGNYGYTF. The CDR3 DNA reads as TGTGCCAGCAGCGGAACCAGGGGGAACTATGGCTACACCTTC.

The chain recombines TRBV9 with TRBJ2-1, with a possible D match to TRBD1 (6 bases). CDR1 and CDR2 (germline): SGDLS, YYNGEE. CDR3 length: 15 amino acids. The germline V and J ends were trimmed by 0 bases and 1 base, with 8 bases remaining between them. The CDR3 protein is CASSVDGTSYNEQFF. The CDR3 coding sequence is TGTGCCAGCAGCGTAGATGGGACATCCTACAATGAGCAGTTCTTC.

V gene TRBV23-1 combines with J gene TRBJ2-7; tentative D call: TRBD1 (7 bases). TRBV23-1 is an open reading frame, and its role is uncertain. The CDR3 runs 15 residues. Trimming took off 2 bases at V and 5 bases at J, with 16 bases between the two ends. The CDR3 DNA follows: TGCGCCAGCAGTCAAAGCGGCAGGGGGGCCGACGAGCAGTACTTC. Translated: CASSQSGRGADEQYF.

The rearrangement uses TRBV6-5 and TRBJ2-7, with TRBD2 as a possible D gene (5 bases). Germline assignment: CDR1 MNHEY and CDR2 SVGAGI. Trimming left V 4 bases short and J 5 bases short, with 18 bases between. This CDR3 region has 15 residues. The CDR3 DNA follows: TGTGCCAGCAGTTCACCGTCGGGAAATAGAAACGAGCAGTACTTC. Protein sequence: CASSSPSGNRNEQYF.

V usage is TRBV5-4 and J usage is TRBJ1-3; 7 bases align to TRBD1. The CDR3 has 14 amino acids. The germline CDR1 and CDR2 sequences are SGHNT and YYREEE (reference sequence). V was pared by 2 bases and J by 9 bases, with 8 bases of the junction left unmatched. The CDR3 reads CASSLHRGSVTIYF. The DNA of the CDR3 is TGTGCCAGCAGCTTACACAGGGGTTCGGTCACCATATATTTT. Looking up the rest from reference TRBV5-4 and TRBJ1-3 gives the full variable domain: ETGVTQSPTHLIKTRGQQVTLRCSSQSGHNTVSWYQQALGQGPQFIFQYYREEENGRGNFPPRFSGLQFPNYSSELNVNALELDDSALYLCASSLHRGSVTIYFGEGSWLTVV.

This rearrangement joins TRBV30 to TRBJ2-3; D is possibly TRBD2 (5 bases). Trimming removed 0 bases from V and 4 bases from J, with 11 bases in between. Germline CDR1 is GTSNPN and CDR2 is SVGIG (reference sequence). The CDR3 has 14 residues. CDR3 residues: CAWSVGELPDTQYF. DNA for the CDR3: TGTGCCTGGAGTGTCGGGGAGCTCCCAGATACGCAGTATTTT.

The rearrangement uses TRBV5-1 and TRBJ2-1, with TRBD2 matching over 8 bases. Trimming removed 6 bases from V and 8 bases from J; junction bases left unmatched: 19. The CDR3 contains 17 residues. Germline CDR1 and CDR2: SGHRS and YFSETQ. CDR3 nucleotide sequence: TGCGCCAGCACCCCCGGAGCGGCGGGAGGACTCTCGGATGAGCAGTTCTTC. Translation gives CASTPGAAGGLSDEQFF.

The rearrangement uses TRBV7-6 and TRBJ2-5, with a tentative D call TRBD2 (6 bases). Germline assignment: CDR1 SGHVS and CDR2 FNYEAQ. Trimming took off 3 bases at V and 5 bases at J, with 16 bases between the two ends. There are 15 residues in the CDR3. CDR3 sequence: CASSLEVGGLETQYF. In nucleotides, the CDR3 is TGTGCCAGCAGCTTGGAGGTGGGAGGACTTGAGACCCAGTACTTC.

This clone has more than one count but fewer than ten. This chain links TRBV7-2 with TRBJ1-3, with 9 bases fitting TRBD1. Germline CDR1 reads SGHTA; CDR2 reads FQGNSA. V was pared by 2 bases and J by 3 bases, with 5 bases of the junction left unmatched. The CDR3 has 16 residues. The CDR3 nucleotides read TGTGCCAGCAGCTTAACCACAGGGGGCAGTGGAAACACCATATATTTT. Translated: CASSLTTGGSGNTIYF.

This clone occurred once. This chain joins TRBV29-1 and TRBJ2-2; 11 nucleotides align to TRBD2. CDR3 size: 16 residues. The germline gives CDR1 SQVTM, CDR2 ANQGSEA. V lost 5 bases and J lost 1; bases outside the gene matches: 6. The CDR3 DNA is TGCAGCGTTTCTAGGACTAGCGGGTGGAACACCGGGGAGCTGTTTTTT. It is translated as CSVSRTSGWNTGELFF.

V usage is TRBV12-5 and J usage is TRBJ2-5, with D possibly matching TRBD2 (7 bases). CDR1 and CDR2 (germline): LGHNT, FRNRAP. Trimming took 1 base from V and 2 from J, leaving 11 bases between them. This CDR3 has 15 residues. The CDR3 loop is CASGLAGGRQETQYF. The CDR3 DNA reads as TGTGCTAGTGGTTTGGCCGGGGGGCGACAAGAGACCCAGTACTTC.

The chain combines TRBV10-3 with TRBJ2-5, with TRBD2 identical over 10 bases. The germline V gene has CDR1 ENHRY and CDR2 SYGVKD. The V segment lost 4 bases and the J segment 2 bases; nucleotides outside the gene matches: 4. The length of the CDR3 is 15 residues. CDR3 in DNA: TGTGCCATCAGTGGGGTAGCGGGGGGTCAAGAGACCCAGTACTTC. Translation: CAISGVAGGQETQYF.

The V gene is TRBV27, the J gene TRBJ2-7, with 8 bases matching TRBD2. This CDR3 has 13 amino acids. Germline-derived CDR1 and CDR2 are MNHEY and SMNVEV (reference sequence). Trimming removed 8 bases from V and 2 bases from J; junction bases left unmatched: 5. CDR3 loop: CASGIAGPYEQYF. CDR3 bases: TGTGCCAGCGGGATAGCGGGACCCTACGAGCAGTACTTC.

The chain couples TRBV19 to TRBJ2-1; 7 bases fit TRBD2. Trimming took 5 bases from V and 1 from J; bases not matched to a gene: 2. Germline V gives CDR1 LNHDA, CDR2 SQIVND (reference sequence). CDR3 size: 14 residues. CDR3 region: CASSLLASYNEQFF. The CDR3 DNA reads TGTGCCAGTAGTCTACTAGCGTCCTACAATGAGCAGTTCTTC.

The gene calls are TRBV2 and TRBJ2-3; the D is unclear. The CDR3 covers 14 residues. V lost 6 bases to trimming and J lost 0 bases, with 10 bases between them. The germline V gene encodes CDR1 SNHLY and CDR2 FYNNEI. CDR3 amino acids: CASSAPRSTDTQYF. As DNA, the CDR3 is TGTGCCAGCAGCGCCCCGAGGAGCACAGATACGCAGTATTTT.

J is TRBJ2-1 and V is TRBV7-9, with D possibly being TRBD2 (6 bases). V lost 7 bases, J lost 8 bases, and 18 bases lay in between. The CDR3 runs 14 residues. Germline lookup yields CDR1 SEHNR and CDR2 FQNEAQ (reference sequence). CDR3: CASIEVLGGDEQFF. DNA for the CDR3: TGTGCCAGCATCGAGGTTCTGGGCGGGGATGAGCAGTTCTTC.

This sequence joins TRBV25-1 and TRBJ2-1, with D possibly TRBD2 on 5 matching bases. V was clipped by 3 bases and J by 4 bases, with 10 bases between them. The CDR3 totals 14 residues. CDR1 is MGHDK and CDR2 is SYGVNS in the germline V gene. CDR3 nucleotides: TGTGCCAGCAGTGACCGGGGTCGGTACAATGAGCAGTTCTTC. Translation gives CASSDRGRYNEQFF.

This clone occurred a few times. The chain recombines TRBV7-2 with TRBJ1-4, with 11 bases aligning to TRBD1. Losses at the gene ends were 5 bases for V and 1 base for J; bases not matched to a gene: 3. The CDR3 extends over 16 amino acids. CDR1 and CDR2 from the germline V gene are SGHTA and FQGNSA. The CDR3 bases are TGTGCCAGCAGCCGAGGGACAGGGGGAACTAATGAAAAACTGTTTTTT. Protein product: CASSRGTGGTNEKLFF.

This clone has at least ten counts. The chain is built from TRBV6-1 and TRBJ2-5; D not resolved. This CDR3 has 15 residues. V was cut by 1 base and J by 1 base, with 10 bases left in between. Looked up from germline, CDR1 is MNHNS and CDR2 is SASEGT. Here the CDR3 DNA reads TGTGCCAGCAGTGAAGGTACAGTTAGCCAAGAGACCCAGTACTTC. This gives the protein CASSEGTVSQETQYF.

The genes are TRBV23-1 and TRBJ2-1; 13 bases align to TRBD2. TRBV23-1 is an open reading frame, and its role is uncertain. V lost 3 bases to trimming and J lost 3 bases; unmatched junction nucleotides: 8. This CDR3 comprises 18 residues. The CDR3 nucleotides read TGCGCCAGCAGTCACCTCGGGACTAGCGGGGTCTACTACAATGAGCAGTTCTTC. Protein product: CASSHLGTSGVYYNEQFF.

This chain links TRBV11-3 with TRBJ2-7; D is unresolved. Germline assignment: CDR1 SGHNT and CDR2 YENEEA. V dropped 1 base and J dropped 2 bases, with 12 bases sitting between them. CDR3 length equals 15 residues. The DNA for the CDR3 is TGTGCCAGCAGCTTAGCAGAATCCTTCCCCTACGAGCAGTACTTC. It codes for CASSLAESFPYEQYF.

The V and J genes are TRBV4-2 and TRBJ2-2; 8 bases fit TRBD1. Germline lookup yields CDR1 LGHNA and CDR2 YNFKEQ. The CDR3 has 17 residues. The trim removed 4 bases at V and 0 bases at J, leaving 7 bases unmatched. The CDR3 loop is CASSRVQGEANTGELFF. In DNA form, the CDR3 reads TGTGCCAGCAGCCGGGTACAGGGGGAGGCGAACACCGGGGAGCTGTTTTTT.

The chain links TRBV5-1 to TRBJ2-7, with 8 bases lining up with TRBD2. CDR1 and CDR2 from the germline V gene are SGHRS and YFSETQ. The CDR3 spans 14 residues. The V and J ends lost 4 bases and 3 bases, in that order; junction bases with no gene match: 6. CDR3 amino acids: CASSPGLEIYEQYF. CDR3 coding DNA: TGCGCCAGCAGCCCGGGACTAGAAATCTACGAGCAGTACTTC.